This TCR beta chain comes out of a study of hypomethylating agent response in myelodysplastic syndrome. Across the study: Of patients, about 75% of the 11 got azacitidine and 3 of 11 decitabine. Donors were myelodysplastic syndrome patients: 2 female, under 10 male.

A few counts support this clone. Its antigen is not known. Methods used by the authors: Around 1.6% of around 150,000 clonotypes matched previously reported viral-epitope-specific VDJdb entries. The data were produced by immunoSEQ multiplex PCR, yet TCRdb's version contains in-frame clones alone and is incomplete. The V and J calls and clone size were taken over from that table, and D and trimming were inferred from the DNA. This sample has about 3,500 clones; almost 85% occur once, and the top ten carry roughly 28%. There are 14 residues in the CDR3. The V gene's germline CDR1 is LNHDA and CDR2 SQIVND (reference sequence). Trimming at V came to 6 bases and at J to 2 bases, leaving 7 bases not matched to a gene. Study-level points and caveats: More novel clonotypes appeared in responders; more contracted clonotypes appeared in non-responders after treatment.

This TCR was sampled from a human donor with myelodysplastic syndrome. V gene TRBV19 combines with J gene TRBJ2-7; 7 nucleotides line up with TRBD1. Sequencing was performed on bone marrow, taken before or after starting hypomethylating agent treatment for myelodysplastic syndrome (not recorded which). CDR3 DNA: TGTGCCAGTAGCGTACAGGGGTCAGCCTACGAGCAGTACTTC. Translating it yields CASSVQGSAYEQYF.